This T cell receptor (beta chain) was sequenced during a study of early T cells in non-severe SARS-CoV-2 infection. At the level of the study: RNA in bulk from unsorted whole blood was sequenced, and chains were unpaired.

Only a few counts were recorded for this clonotype. In the library, individual cDNA molecules carried attached unique molecular identifiers. TCRdb reprocessed the 5' RACE reads with MiXCR, giving one entry per CDR3 protein. The table shows around 59,000 distinct CDR3 sequences, with around 12% occurring only once. The CDR3 runs to 16 residues. Trimming at V came to 4 bases and at J to 2 bases, leaving 5 bases not matched to a gene. Germline assignment: CDR1 LGHDT and CDR2 YNNKEL (reference sequence). This sequence was found in an adult who was a healthcare worker with PCR-confirmed SARS-CoV-2 infection or an uninfected control (not recorded which). V usage is TRBV3-1 and J usage is TRBJ1-5, with 10 bases lining up with TRBD1. The sequencing sample was made of whole blood. DNA for the CDR3: TGTGCCAGCAGCCCGGGACAGGGGACGCGCAATCAGCCCCAGCATTTT. It codes for CASSPGQGTRNQPQHF.